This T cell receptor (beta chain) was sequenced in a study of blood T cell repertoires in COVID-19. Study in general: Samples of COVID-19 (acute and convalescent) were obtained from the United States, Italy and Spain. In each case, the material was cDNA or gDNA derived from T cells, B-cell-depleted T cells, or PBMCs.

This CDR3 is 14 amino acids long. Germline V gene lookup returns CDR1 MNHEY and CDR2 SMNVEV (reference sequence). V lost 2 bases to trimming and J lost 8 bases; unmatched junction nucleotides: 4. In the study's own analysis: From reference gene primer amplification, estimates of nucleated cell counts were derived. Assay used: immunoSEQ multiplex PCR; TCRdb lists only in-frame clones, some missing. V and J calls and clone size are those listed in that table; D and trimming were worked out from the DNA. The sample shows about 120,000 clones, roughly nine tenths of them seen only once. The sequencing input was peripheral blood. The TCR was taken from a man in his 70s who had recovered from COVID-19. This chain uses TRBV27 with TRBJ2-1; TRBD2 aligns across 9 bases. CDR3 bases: TGTGCCAGCAGTTTAACTAGCGGGTGGGATGAGCAGTTCTTC. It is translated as CASSLTSGWDEQFF.